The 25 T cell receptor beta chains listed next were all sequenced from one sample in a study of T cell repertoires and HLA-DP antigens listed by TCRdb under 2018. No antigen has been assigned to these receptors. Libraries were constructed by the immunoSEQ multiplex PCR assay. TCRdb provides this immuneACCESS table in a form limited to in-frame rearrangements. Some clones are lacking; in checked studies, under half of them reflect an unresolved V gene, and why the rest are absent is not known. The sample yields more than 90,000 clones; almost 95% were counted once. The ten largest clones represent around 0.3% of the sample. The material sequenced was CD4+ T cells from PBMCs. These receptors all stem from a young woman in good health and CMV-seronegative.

The CDR3 sequence: CASTLWTGFPYEQYV. CDR3 sequence (DNA): TGTGCCAGCACCCTATGGACAGGGTTCCCCTACGAGCAGTACGTC. The chain combines TRBV7-9 with TRBJ2-7, with 8 bases lining up with TRBD1. Trimming at V came to 7 bases and at J to 2 bases, leaving 10 bases not matched to a gene. Per germline, CDR1 SEHNR and CDR2 FQNEAQ (reference sequence). The CDR3 contains 15 residues.

The CDR3, as DNA: TGCGCCAGCGTTGAGAGGAGAAGCGAGCAGTACGTC. It specifies CASVERRSEQYV. This chain connects TRBV10-1 to TRBJ2-7; no clear D gene. V gave up 8 bases and J gave up 6 bases, with 14 bases separating them. The CDR3 covers 12 residues. CDR1 WNHNN and CDR2 SYGVQD come from the germline V gene (reference sequence).

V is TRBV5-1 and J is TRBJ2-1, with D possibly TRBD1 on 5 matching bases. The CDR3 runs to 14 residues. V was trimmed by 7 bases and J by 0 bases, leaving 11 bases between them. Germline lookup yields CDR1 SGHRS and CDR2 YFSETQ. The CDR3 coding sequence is TGCGCCAGCGAACAGGACGGCTCCTACAATGAGCAGTTCTTC. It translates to CASEQDGSYNEQFF.

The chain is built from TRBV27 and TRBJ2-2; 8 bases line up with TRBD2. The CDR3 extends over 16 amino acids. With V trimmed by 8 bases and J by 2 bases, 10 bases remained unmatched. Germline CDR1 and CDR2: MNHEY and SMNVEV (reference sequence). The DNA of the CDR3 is TGTGCCAGCTCTAATGTACTAGCGGTAAACACCGGGGAGCTGTTTTTT. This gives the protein CASSNVLAVNTGELFF.

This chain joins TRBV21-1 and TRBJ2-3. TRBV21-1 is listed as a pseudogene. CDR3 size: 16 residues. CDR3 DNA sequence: TGTGCCAGCAGCAAATTTGGGGACCTCCGCACAGATACGCAGTATTTT. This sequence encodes CASSKFGDLRTDTQYF.

The CDR3, as DNA: TGTGCCAGCTCACCTTCCAGTCCGTCTGAAGCTTTCTTT. Encoded protein: CASSPSSPSEAFF. The chain joins TRBV18 to TRBJ1-1; D gene uncertain. The CDR3 spans 13 residues. Germline CDR1 and CDR2: KGHSH and LQKENI. Trimming stripped 3 bases from V and 6 bases from J, with 11 bases between. Full variable domain (missing parts from reference TRBV18 and TRBJ1-1): NAGVMQNPRHLVRRRGQEARLRCSPMKGHSHVYWYRQLPEEGLKFMVYLQKENIIDESGMPKERFSAEFPKEGPSILRIQQVVRGDSAAYFCASSPSSPSEAFFGQGTRLTVV.

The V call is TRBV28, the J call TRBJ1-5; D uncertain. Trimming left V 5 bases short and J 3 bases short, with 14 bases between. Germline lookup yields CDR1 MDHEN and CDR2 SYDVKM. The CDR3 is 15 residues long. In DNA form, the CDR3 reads TGTGCCAGCAGTAAACCGGACGGATACAATCAGCCCCAGCATTTT. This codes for CASSKPDGYNQPQHF. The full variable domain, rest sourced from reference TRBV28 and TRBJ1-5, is DVKVTQSSRYLVKRTGEKVFLECVQDMDHENMFWYRQDPGLGLRLIYFSYDVKMKEKGDIPEGYSVSREKKERFSLILESASTNQTSMYLCASSKPDGYNQPQHFGDGTRLSIL.

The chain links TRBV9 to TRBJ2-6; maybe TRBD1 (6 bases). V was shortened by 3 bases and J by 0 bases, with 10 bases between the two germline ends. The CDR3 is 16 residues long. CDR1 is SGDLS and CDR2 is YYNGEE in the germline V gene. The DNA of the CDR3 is TGTGCCAGCAGCGGGACAGTCAACTCTGGGGCCAACGTCCTGACTTTC. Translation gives CASSGTVNSGANVLTF.

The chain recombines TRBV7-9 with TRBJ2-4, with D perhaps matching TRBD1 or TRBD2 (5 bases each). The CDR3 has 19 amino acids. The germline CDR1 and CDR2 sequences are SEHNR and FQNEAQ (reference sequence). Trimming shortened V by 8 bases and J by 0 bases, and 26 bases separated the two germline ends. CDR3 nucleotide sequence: TGTGCCAGCGCTCCGAAAGACAGCCGATCTAGCTTAGCCAAAAACATTCAGTACTTC. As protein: CASAPKDSRSSLAKNIQYF.

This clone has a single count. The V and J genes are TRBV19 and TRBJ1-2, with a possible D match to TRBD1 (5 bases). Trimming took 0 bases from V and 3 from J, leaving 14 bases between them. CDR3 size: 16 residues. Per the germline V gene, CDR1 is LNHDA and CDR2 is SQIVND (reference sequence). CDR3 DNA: TGTGCCAGTAGTATAGAAAGGGTTCGGGGCTACTATGGCTACACCTTC. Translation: CASSIERVRGYYGYTF.

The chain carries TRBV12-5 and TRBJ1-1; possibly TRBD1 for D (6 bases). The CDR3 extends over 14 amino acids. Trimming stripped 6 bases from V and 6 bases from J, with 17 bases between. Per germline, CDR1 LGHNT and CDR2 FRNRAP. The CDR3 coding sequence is TGTGCTAGTGGACCCGGGACACCGGGCGCTGAAGCTTTCTTT. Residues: CASGPGTPGAEAFF.

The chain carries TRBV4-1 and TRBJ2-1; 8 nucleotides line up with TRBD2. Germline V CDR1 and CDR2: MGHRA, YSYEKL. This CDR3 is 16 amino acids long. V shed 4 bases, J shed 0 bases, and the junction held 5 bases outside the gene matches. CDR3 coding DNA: TGCGCCAGCAGCCTCCGGGGGGGCCTCTCCTACAATGAGCAGTTCTTC. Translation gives CASSLRGGLSYNEQFF.

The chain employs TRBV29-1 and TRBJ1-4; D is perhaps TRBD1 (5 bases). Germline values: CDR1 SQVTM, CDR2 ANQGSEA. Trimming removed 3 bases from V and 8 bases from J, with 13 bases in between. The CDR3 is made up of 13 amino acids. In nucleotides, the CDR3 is TGCAGCGTTGAGGGACCCGAAGGGGAAAAACTGTTTTTT. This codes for CSVEGPEGEKLFF.

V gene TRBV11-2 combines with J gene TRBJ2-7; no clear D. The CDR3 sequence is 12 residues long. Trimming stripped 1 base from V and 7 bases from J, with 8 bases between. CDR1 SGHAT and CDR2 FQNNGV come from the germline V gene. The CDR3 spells CASSLGPFEQYF. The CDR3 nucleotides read TGTGCCAGCAGCTTAGGCCCCTTTGAGCAGTACTTC.

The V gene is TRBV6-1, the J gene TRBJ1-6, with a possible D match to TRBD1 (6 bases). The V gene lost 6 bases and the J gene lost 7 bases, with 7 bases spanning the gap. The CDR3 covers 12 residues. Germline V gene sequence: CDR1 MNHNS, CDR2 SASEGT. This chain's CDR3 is CASRTGNSPLHF. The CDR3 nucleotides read TGTGCCAGCAGAACAGGGAATTCACCCCTCCACTTT.

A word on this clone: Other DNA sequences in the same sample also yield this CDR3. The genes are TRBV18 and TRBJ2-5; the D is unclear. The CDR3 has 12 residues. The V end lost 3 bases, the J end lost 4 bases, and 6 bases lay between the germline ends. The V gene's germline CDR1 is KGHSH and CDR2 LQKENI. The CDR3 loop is CASSPVPETQYF. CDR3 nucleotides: TGTGCCAGCTCACCCGTACCAGAGACCCAGTACTTC.

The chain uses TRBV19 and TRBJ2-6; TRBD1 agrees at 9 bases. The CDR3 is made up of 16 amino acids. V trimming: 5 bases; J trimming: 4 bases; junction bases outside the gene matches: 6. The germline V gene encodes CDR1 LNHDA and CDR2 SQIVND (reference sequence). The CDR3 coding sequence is TGTGCCAGTAGTGAAAACAGGGGGCCAGGGGCCAACGTCCTGACTTTC. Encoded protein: CASSENRGPGANVLTF.

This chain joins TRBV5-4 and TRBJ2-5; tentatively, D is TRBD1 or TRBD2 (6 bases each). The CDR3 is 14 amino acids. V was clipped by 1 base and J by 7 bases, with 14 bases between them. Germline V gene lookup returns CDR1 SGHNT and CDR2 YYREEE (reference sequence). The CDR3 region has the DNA TGTGCCAGCAGCTTGACAGGGCCCGGGGGGACCCAGTACTTC. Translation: CASSLTGPGGTQYF. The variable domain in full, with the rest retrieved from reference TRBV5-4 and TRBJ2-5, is ETGVTQSPTHLIKTRGQQVTLRCSSQSGHNTVSWYQQALGQGPQFIFQYYREEENGRGNFPPRFSGLQFPNYSSELNVNALELDDSALYLCASSLTGPGGTQYFGPGTRLLVL.

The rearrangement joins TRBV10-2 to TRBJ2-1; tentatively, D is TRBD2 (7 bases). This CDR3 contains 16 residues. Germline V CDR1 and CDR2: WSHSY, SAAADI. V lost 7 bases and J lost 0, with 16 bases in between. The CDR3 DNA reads TGCGCCAGCACCAAGGGGGGCGGGAGCTCCTACAATGAGCAGTTCTTC. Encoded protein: CASTKGGGSSYNEQFF.

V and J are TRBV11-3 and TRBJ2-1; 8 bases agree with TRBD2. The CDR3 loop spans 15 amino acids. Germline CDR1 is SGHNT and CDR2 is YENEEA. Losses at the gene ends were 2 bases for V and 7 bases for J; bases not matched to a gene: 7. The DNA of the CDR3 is TGTGCCAGCAGCTTACGGGGTAGCGGGACTAATGAGCAGTTCTTC. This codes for CASSLRGSGTNEQFF.

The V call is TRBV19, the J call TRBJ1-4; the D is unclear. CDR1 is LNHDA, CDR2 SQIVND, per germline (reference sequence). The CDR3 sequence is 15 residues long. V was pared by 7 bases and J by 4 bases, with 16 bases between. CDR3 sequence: CASNNALQNNEKLFF. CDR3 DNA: TGTGCCAGTAATAATGCTCTACAGAATAATGAAAAACTGTTTTTT.

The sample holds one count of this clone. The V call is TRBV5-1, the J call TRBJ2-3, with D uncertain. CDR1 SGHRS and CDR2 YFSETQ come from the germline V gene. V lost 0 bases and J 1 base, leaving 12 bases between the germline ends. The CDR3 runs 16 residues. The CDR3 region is CASSLDGFQGTDTQYF. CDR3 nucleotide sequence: TGCGCCAGCAGCTTGGATGGGTTTCAGGGCACAGATACGCAGTATTTT. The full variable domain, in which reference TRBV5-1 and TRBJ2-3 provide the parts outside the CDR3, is KAGVTQTPRYLIKTRGQQVTLSCSPISGHRSVSWYQQTPGQGLQFLFEYFSETQRNKGNFPGRFSGRQFSNSRSEMNVSTLELGDSALYLCASSLDGFQGTDTQYFGPGTRLTVL.

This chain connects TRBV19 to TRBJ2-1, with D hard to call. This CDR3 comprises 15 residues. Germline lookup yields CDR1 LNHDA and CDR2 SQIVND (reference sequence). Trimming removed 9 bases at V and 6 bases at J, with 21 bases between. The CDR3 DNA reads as TGTGCCAGCACGTTGCGCGCGTTTTTAGCCAATGAGCAGTTCTTC. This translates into CASTLRAFLANEQFF.

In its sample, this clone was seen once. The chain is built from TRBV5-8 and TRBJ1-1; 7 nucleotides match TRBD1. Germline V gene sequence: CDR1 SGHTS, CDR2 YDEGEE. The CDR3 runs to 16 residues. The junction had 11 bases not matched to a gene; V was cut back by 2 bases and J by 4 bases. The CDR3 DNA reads TGTGCCAGCAGCTTTAGACAGGGCCTAGGGGGCACTGAAGCTTTCTTT. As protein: CASSFRQGLGGTEAFF.

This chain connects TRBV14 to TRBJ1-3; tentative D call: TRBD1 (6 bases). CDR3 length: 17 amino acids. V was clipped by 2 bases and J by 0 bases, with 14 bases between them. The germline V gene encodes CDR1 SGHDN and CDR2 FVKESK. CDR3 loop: CASSQQLGGGSGNTIYF. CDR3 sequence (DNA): TGTGCCAGCAGCCAACAATTAGGAGGGGGCTCTGGAAACACCATATATTTT.